This T cell receptor (beta chain) emerged from a study of vaccination effects on CD4 cells after COVID-19 (dated by TCRdb to between 2021 and 2024). For the wider study: In the ViraFEST assay, PBMC were stimulated with viral peptide pools, and antigen-specific CD4+ T cell clonotypes were then identified by expansion using TCR sequencing. Each well held roughly 2.2 million PBMC cultured in IMDM containing approximately 5.3% human AB serum, about 10 IU/ml IL-2 and gentamicin, along with around 9.4 ug/ml peptides. In both COVID-19 convalescent patients and infection-naive vaccine recipients, the study compared SARS-CoV-2 spike-specific CD4+ TCR repertoires from before mRNA vaccination with those from after it. The full study included over 8 COVID-19 convalescent patients and a few SARS-CoV-2-naive healthy vaccine recipients. Two doses of either the BNT162b2 or the mRNA-1273 mRNA SARS-CoV-2 vaccine were administered to participants. Cultures from other donors in the study were sequenced using the Oncomine TCR Beta short-read assay on an Illumina iSeq 100.

Receptors were amplified or captured by the immunoSEQ multiplex PCR assay. DNA from the cultured and isolated CD4+ T cells underwent TCR beta CDR3 sequencing. The authors' analysis ran thus. The analysis removed non-productive TCR sequences, trimmed reads to the CDR3 region, and retained only CDR3s that were 7 or more amino acids long. Antigen-specific clonotypes were identified using the MANAFEST web app by comparison of expansion in peptide wells against reference cultures. Positive clones required FDR<0.05 expansion versus reference and all other wells, odds ratio above 5, and frequency above 0.1% in two replicate wells. A clonotype was called cross-reactive if it was significantly expanded both in SARS-CoV-2 spike wells and in at least one common cold coronavirus spike condition. Using the stringdist R package, CDR3 similarity was measured by Levenshtein distance, and unrooted trees were constructed with ape in R 3.6.1. Imported from immuneACCESS, the table was reduced by TCRdb to in-frame sequences with V and J called. These copies leave out some clones; in studies compared against another copy, an unresolved V gene accounts for under half, and the cause of the remainder is not known. That table is the source of V, J and clone size, and D and trimming were worked out from the DNA. The sample table records about 38,000 clones; about 81% of these occur just once. About 2.7% of the sample lies in the top ten.

V is trimmed back by 6 bases and J by 4 bases, and the junction contains 11 bases that no gene match accounts for. The CDR3 starts with the cysteine, ends with the phenylalanine, and has 16 residues. Solely the CDR3 DNA is kept, with 48 bases framed from the first base. From the germline V gene (reference sequence), CDR1 is LGHDT and CDR2 is YNNKEL. Broader findings and caveats from the paper: In healthy vaccine recipients, vaccine-induced clones were almost all SARS-CoV-2 mono-reactive, with only 1 of 255 being cross-reactive with common cold coronaviruses. Clones induced by infection and clones induced by vaccination both contracted markedly at late timepoints after vaccination, which fits with T cell responses waning over time. Limitations of the study were the small number of convalescent patients and the absence of early post-infection timepoints.

On this clone itself: It has no known antigen specificity. Base qualities are not at hand, and no much larger clone is one base apart.

After less than 13 days of culture, CD4+ T cells were isolated with the EasySep CD4+ T cell isolation kit. None of the healthy vaccine recipients had a prior SARS-CoV-2 infection, which was confirmed by nucleocapsid antibody tests that came back negative both before and after vaccination. Half of the culture medium was replaced with fresh IL-2-containing medium on days 3 and 7. Unless noted otherwise, every peptide stimulation condition was cultured in triplicate wells. Using Ficoll-Paque Plus gradient centrifugation, PBMC were separated from whole blood and then either used fresh or cryopreserved at -140C. The QIAamp micro DNA kit was used to extract genomic DNA from the cultured CD4+ T cells.

The rearranged chain carries TRBV3-1 (or the pseudogene TRBV3-2) and TRBJ2-5; 10 junctional bases match TRBD1. This TCR was sampled from a human donor who received a COVID-19 vaccine. The input for sequencing was CD4+ T cells from PBMCs cultured without peptide, taken before COVID-19 vaccination. The CDR3 reads CASRLTGTGEGETQYF. The sequenced DNA: TGTGCCAGCAGACTGACCGGGACAGGGGAGGGAGAGACCCAGTACTTC.